Detailed here is one TCR beta chain. The target antigen is unknown. Built from TCR beta cDNA, the libraries had unique molecular identifiers in them. TCRdb independently ran MiXCR on the PCR reads; one entry per CDR3 protein. This sample yields approximately 460,000 distinct CDR3 sequences, of which roughly 45% are seen a single time; about an eighth belongs to the top ten. These data come from a study of post-analysis software for immune sequencing data. Whole-study context: The disease courses covered relapsing-remitting, secondary progressive and progressive-relapsing multiple sclerosis. Study-wide findings and caveats: Among multiple sclerosis patients, normalized Chao1 diversity was significantly below that of controls.

The receptor was isolated from a girl under 18 with multiple sclerosis. Material: blood.

CDR3 sequence (DNA): TGTGCCAGCAGCCCCGCGGGACCGATCTACGAGCAGTACTTC. Translation gives CASSPAGPIYEQYF. The genes are TRBV7-9 and TRBJ2-1, with TRBD2 as a possible D gene (6 bases). TRBJ2-7 matches the DNA end more closely, so the J call is doubtful. This CDR3 is 14 amino acids long. CDR1 SEHNR and CDR2 FQNEAQ come from the germline V gene (reference sequence).